The 18 T cell receptor beta chains below were found in one sample sequenced in a study of T-cell reconstitution after alpha-beta-depleted transplantation in children. Unique molecular identifiers tagged the TCRbeta library. TCRdb ran MiXCR on the PCR reads and lists one entry per CDR3 protein. The profile shows about 640,000 distinct CDR3 sequences, around a sixth of them singletons. Sequencing used PBMCs from the stem cell graft donor, obtained from the stem cell graft. The receptor source for this set is a human donor who donated a stem cell graft to a child with acute myeloid leukemia.

The chain couples TRBV4-1 to TRBJ2-5, with 7 bases fitting TRBD1. Germline V lookup: CDR1 MGHRA, CDR2 YSYEKL. The CDR3 sequence is 16 residues long. V was clipped by 0 bases and J by 4 bases; unmatched bases: 8. CDR3 amino acids: CASSQEDMAGGETQYF. CDR3 DNA sequence: TGCGCCAGCAGCCAAGAAGACATGGCAGGGGGAGAGACCCAGTACTTC.

V gene TRBV6-2 or TRBV6-3 combines with J gene TRBJ2-7; no firm D call. The CDR3 has 14 amino acids. The V end lost 0 bases, the J end lost 4 bases, and 10 bases lay between the germline ends. Germline V gives CDR1 MNHEY, CDR2 SVGEGT. The CDR3 is CASSYSNRPYEQYV. For the CDR3, the DNA is TGTGCCAGCAGTTACTCGAATCGTCCTTACGAGCAGTACGTC.

Ten or more counts support this clonotype. J is TRBJ2-5 and V is TRBV6-5; 9 nucleotides line up with TRBD2. The CDR3 contains 17 residues. V lost 0 bases, J lost 0 bases, and 5 bases stayed unmatched. From germline, CDR1 is MNHEY and CDR2 SVGAGI. The CDR3 coding sequence is TGTGCCAGCAGTTACTCGAGGCGACTAGCGGACCAAGAGACCCAGTACTTC. This sequence encodes CASSYSRRLADQETQYF.

The genes are TRBV28 and TRBJ2-3; D perhaps matches TRBD2 (7 bases). CDR3 length: 15 amino acids. Germline lookup yields CDR1 MDHEN and CDR2 SYDVKM. Trimming left V 4 bases short and J 3 bases short, with 14 bases between. CDR3 protein: CASSYGAGATDTQYF. In DNA, the CDR3 is TGTGCCAGCAGTTACGGGGCGGGGGCTACAGATACGCAGTATTTT.

This CDR3 is CASSLLVAGGPGTDTQYF. The DNA for the CDR3 is TGTGCCAGCAGCTTGTTGGTAGCGGGGGGTCCTGGCACAGATACGCAGTATTTT. The chain carries TRBV7-7 and TRBJ2-3, with 10 bases lining up with TRBD2. The V segment lost 3 bases and the J segment 1 base; nucleotides outside the gene matches: 10. This CDR3 comprises 18 residues. Germline V CDR1 and CDR2: SSHAT, FNYEAQ (reference sequence).

This clonotype has just one count. The chain is built from TRBV7-9 and TRBJ1-1; possibly TRBD1 for D (6 bases). CDR3 length: 15 residues. V was pared by 3 bases and J by 3 bases, with 14 bases between. CDR1 is SEHNR and CDR2 is FQNEAQ in the germline V gene (reference sequence). The chain's CDR3 is CASSLSTGLDTEAFF. CDR3 DNA sequence: TGTGCCAGCAGCTTGTCGACAGGTTTAGACACTGAAGCTTTCTTT.

This clonotype appeared a few times. The rearrangement uses TRBV7-2 and TRBJ1-5; 7 bases fit TRBD1. Germline CDR1 reads SGHTA; CDR2 reads FQGNSA. This CDR3 is built from 14 residues. V shed 5 bases and J 5 bases; nucleotides not matched to a gene: 6. In DNA, the CDR3 is TGTGCCAGCAGCCTACAGGGGTATTATCAGCCCCAGCATTTT. Protein: CASSLQGYYQPQHF.

This clonotype was seen a handful of times. V and J are TRBV5-1 and TRBJ1-1; D is perhaps TRBD1 (6 bases). The germline V and J ends were trimmed by 4 bases and 5 bases, with 12 bases remaining between them. Germline V gene data show CDR1 as SGHRS and CDR2 as YFSETQ. The CDR3 has 13 amino acids. In DNA, the CDR3 is TGCGCCAGCAGCACGGGACAAATAACTGAAGCTTTCTTT. It yields the protein CASSTGQITEAFF.

This clonotype was detected ten times or more. V gene TRBV20-1 combines with J gene TRBJ2-1; maybe TRBD1 (6 bases). CDR3 size: 14 residues. The V end lost 4 bases, the J end lost 4 bases, and 14 bases lay between the germline ends. Germline CDR1 reads DFQATT; CDR2 reads SNEGSKA (reference sequence). DNA of the CDR3: TGCAGTGCTACAACAGGGCAAGGGTACAATGAGCAGTTCTTC. It specifies CSATTGQGYNEQFF.

The rearrangement links TRBV7-8 to TRBJ2-7; 9 bases line up with TRBD2. Germline V gives CDR1 SGHVS, CDR2 FQNEAQ. The trim removed 5 bases at V and 5 bases at J, leaving 13 bases unmatched. The CDR3 extends over 16 amino acids. CDR3 DNA sequence: TGTGCCAGCAGCCCAGCGGGGGGACAGCCTTCCCACGAGCAGTACTTC. Residues: CASSPAGGQPSHEQYF.

This clonotype was found a few times. The rearrangement uses TRBV20-1 and TRBJ2-6; the D gene is possibly TRBD2 (7 bases). The CDR3 consists of 18 residues. Trimming pared 0 bases from V and 0 bases from J, leaving 15 bases between. The V gene's germline CDR1 is DFQATT and CDR2 SNEGSKA (reference sequence). The CDR3 is CSARDRGAPSSGANVLTF. The DNA of the CDR3 is TGCAGTGCTAGAGATCGGGGGGCCCCGAGCTCTGGGGCCAACGTCCTGACTTTC.

This clonotype has more than one count but fewer than ten. V and J are TRBV7-6 and TRBJ2-3; the D call may be TRBD1 or TRBD2 (6 bases each). The CDR3 loop spans 16 amino acids. Germline assignment: CDR1 SGHVS and CDR2 FNYEAQ. V lost 5 bases and J 3 bases, leaving 18 bases between the germline ends. The CDR3 nucleotides read TGTGCCAGCAGCCCGGGGGCACTTAGGACTACAGATACGCAGTATTTT. Amino acids: CASSPGALRTTDTQYF.

This clonotype was seen more than once but under ten times. The rearrangement joins TRBV11-3 to TRBJ2-7; no definite D call. V was clipped by 5 bases and J by 1 base, with 9 bases between them. This CDR3 is 13 amino acids long. Germline CDR1 is SGHNT and CDR2 is YENEEA. In DNA form, the CDR3 reads TGTGCCAGCAGCATCGGAGATTCCTACGAGCAGTACTTC. Its protein product is CASSIGDSYEQYF.

This clonotype occurred a few times. The chain uses TRBV6-1 and TRBJ1-6; 8 bases line up with TRBD1. The CDR3 runs to 13 residues. V lost 6 bases to trimming and J lost 9 bases; unmatched junction nucleotides: 4. In germline, CDR1 is MNHNS, CDR2 SASEGT. The CDR3 nucleotides read TGTGCCAGCAGAGAGGACAGGGTTTCACCCCTCCACTTT. Amino acids: CASREDRVSPLHF.

In its sample, this clonotype was seen a few times. The V call is TRBV30, the J call TRBJ2-6, with a possible D match to TRBD2 (5 bases). Trimming took off 1 base at V and 4 bases at J, with 11 bases between the two ends. The CDR3 runs to 15 residues. The germline V gene has CDR1 GTSNPN and CDR2 SVGIG (reference sequence). For the CDR3, the DNA is TGTGCCTGGAGTGACGGGAATGGAGGGGCCAACGTCCTGACTTTC. It translates to CAWSDGNGGANVLTF. The entire variable domain, with the rest obtained from reference TRBV30 and TRBJ2-6, is as follows: SQTIHQWPATLVQPVGSPLSLECTVEGTSNPNLYWYRQAAGRGLQLLFYSVGIGQISSEVPQNLSASRPQDRQFILSSKKLLLSDSGFYLCAWSDGNGGANVLTFGAGSRLTVL.

This clonotype was seen at least ten times. The chain is built from TRBV12-3 or TRBV12-4 and TRBJ1-1; D gene ambiguous. The CDR3 is 15 residues long. Trimming took 4 bases from V and 4 from J, leaving 16 bases between them. CDR3 protein: CASSWRRASVTEAFF. The CDR3 coding sequence is TGTGCCAGCAGTTGGAGAAGGGCCTCCGTCACTGAAGCTTTCTTT.

This chain links TRBV7-2 with TRBJ1-4; 8 nucleotides align to TRBD1. Germline V lookup: CDR1 SGHTA, CDR2 FQGNSA. Trimming removed 5 bases from V and 7 bases from J; junction bases left unmatched: 9. CDR3 length equals 15 residues. CDR3 protein: CASSPPTGGREKLFF. In nucleotides, the CDR3 is TGTGCCAGCAGCCCGCCAACAGGGGGTCGTGAAAAACTGTTTTTT.

The V call is TRBV3-1, the J call TRBJ1-2; TRBD1 matches at 7 bases. This CDR3 is 15 amino acids long. The V and J ends lost 5 bases and 2 bases, in that order; junction bases with no gene match: 8. Germline V gene data show CDR1 as LGHDT and CDR2 as YNNKEL (reference sequence). This CDR3 is CASSDPGGENYGYTF. The CDR3 bases are TGTGCCAGCAGCGATCCAGGGGGGGAGAACTATGGCTACACCTTC.